Sequencing of this T cell receptor beta chain was carried out in a study of T-cell reconstitution after alpha-beta-depleted transplantation in children. Using unique molecular identifiers, the investigators prepared the TCRbeta library. TCRdb redid the calling of the PCR reads with MiXCR, one entry per CDR3 protein. The sample records hundreds of thousands of distinct CDR3 sequences, approximately 12% being singletons. The length of the CDR3 is 12 residues. The germline V gene has CDR1 SGHKS and CDR2 YYEKEE (reference sequence). Between the trimmed V and J ends, which lost 7 bases and 10 bases, there was a span of 15 bases.

This rearrangement joins TRBV5-5 to TRBJ2-1; either TRBD1 or TRBD2 may fit D (5 bases each). The receptor comes from a human donor who donated a stem cell graft to a child with combined immunodeficiency. Sequenced here: PBMCs from the stem cell graft donor, sampled from the stem cell graft. DNA for the CDR3: TGTGCCAGCCTCGAGGGGAACGGCGAGCAGTTCTTC. Amino acids: CASLEGNGEQFF.